A selection of T cell receptor beta chains follows, all from one sample in a study of T cell changes during pregnancy in multiple sclerosis. Generated by immunoSEQ multiplex PCR, the TCRdb table keeps only in-frame clones and is missing some. This sample has about 45,000 clones; roughly 96% occur once, and the top ten carry 0.89%. The input for sequencing was peripheral blood, taken in the second trimester of pregnancy. These receptors all stem from a female donor with multiple sclerosis, enrolled in a pregnancy study. Both conserved end residues are part of each CDR3. A D gene is named only where the DNA matches it firmly. The size of a clone is reported for some rows only, either as once, few or many, or as a class for expanded clones.

size	V	D	J	CDR3	DNA
once	TRBV27	TRBD1	TRBJ1-2	CASSLSYQGAYGYTF	TGTGCCAGCAGTTTATCTTATCAGGGGGCCTATGGCTACACCTTC
.	TRBV5-1	.	TRBJ2-1	CASSYFRDSRDEQFF	TGCGCCAGCAGCTATTTTCGGGACTCCAGAGATGAGCAGTTCTTC
.	TRBV12-5	TRBD1	TRBJ1-1	CASGQGTGEAFF	TGTGCTAGTGGTCAAGGGACAGGTGAAGCTTTCTTT
.	TRBV5-4	TRBD1	TRBJ2-7	CASSTYTGDQSYEQYF	TGTGCCAGCAGCACGTACACAGGGGATCAATCGTACGAGCAGTACTTC
.	TRBV25-1	.	TRBJ1-2	CASSALSNYGYTF	TGTGCCAGCAGTGCTCTGTCTAACTATGGCTACACCTTC
.	TRBV19	TRBD1	TRBJ1-5	CASSVQGANQPQHF	TGTGCCAGTAGTGTACAGGGGGCTAATCAGCCCCAGCATTTT
.	TRBV7-9	TRBD2	TRBJ2-7	CASSLSGLAGANEQYF	TGTGCCAGCAGCTTATCGGGACTAGCGGGAGCGAACGAGCAGTACTTC
.	TRBV9	.	TRBJ2-1	CASSRGENEQFF	TGTGCCAGCAGCAGAGGCGAGAATGAGCAGTTCTTC
once	TRBV27	.	TRBJ1-4	CASSLSRGDAGSEKLFF	TGTGCCAGCAGTTTATCGCGGGGAGACGCGGGGAGTGAAAAACTGTTTTTT
.	TRBV7-3	TRBD1	TRBJ1-6	CASSRDRGLPLHF	TGTGCCAGCAGCCGTGACAGGGGACTCCCCCTCCACTTT
.	TRBV19	TRBD1	TRBJ2-7	CASSRTGSYEQYF	TGTGCCAGTAGTAGGACAGGGTCCTACGAGCAGTACTTC
.	TRBV5-1	.	TRBJ2-1	CASSSKSPNEQFF	TGCGCCAGCAGCTCAAAGAGCCCCAATGAGCAGTTCTTC
.	TRBV7-2	.	TRBJ2-1	CASSLGLYNEQFF	TGTGCCAGCAGCTTGGGACTTTACAATGAGCAGTTCTTC
.	TRBV5-1	.	TRBJ1-3	CASGDTSSGNTIYF	TGCGCCAGTGGGGACACATCCTCTGGAAACACCATATATTTT
.	TRBV7-8	TRBD2	TRBJ2-1	CASSFGGGNEQFF	TGTGCCAGCAGCTTCGGCGGGGGGAATGAGCAGTTCTTC
.	TRBV7-2	.	TRBJ2-3	CASSPRGLVTDTQYF	TGTGCCAGCAGTCCTCGGGGGTTAGTCACAGATACGCAGTATTTT
.	TRBV28	TRBD1	TRBJ2-1	CASSRIQGGRGIEQFF	TGTGCCAGCAGTCGAATCCAAGGGGGCAGGGGGATTGAGCAGTTCTTC
.	TRBV29-1	TRBD1	TRBJ1-5	CSVSWGTGVNQPQHF	TGCAGCGTTTCTTGGGGGACAGGGGTCAATCAGCCCCAGCATTTT
.	TRBV30	TRBD2	TRBJ2-1	CALEASGRAFSYNEQFF	TGTGCCCTGGAGGCTAGCGGGAGGGCTTTCTCCTACAATGAGCAGTTCTTC
.	TRBV11-2	TRBD1	TRBJ1-4	CASSWGDRPNEKLFF	TGTGCCAGCAGCTGGGGGGACAGACCGAATGAAAAACTGTTTTTT
.	TRBV6-1	.	TRBJ2-1	CASRGDVNEQFF	TGTGCCAGCAGAGGGGATGTAAATGAGCAGTTCTTC
.	TRBV2	TRBD1	TRBJ1-2	CASRTGTGGRGYTF	TGTGCCAGCAGAACCGGGACAGGGGGTCGCGGCTACACCTTC
.	TRBV15	.	TRBJ2-7	CATSVGTSYEQYF	TGTGCCACCAGCGTAGGGACTTCATACGAGCAGTACTTC
.	TRBV25-1	.	TRBJ1-1	CASSERRGLTEAFF	TGTGCCAGCAGTGAAAGGCGGGGGTTGACTGAAGCTTTCTTT
.	TRBV29-1	.	TRBJ2-7	CSVEHSHEQYF	TGCAGCGTCGAGCATAGCCACGAGCAGTACTTC
.	TRBV5-6	TRBD1	TRBJ2-7	CASSLLSGGEDYEQYF	TGTGCCAGCAGCTTGTTATCAGGGGGCGAAGACTACGAGCAGTACTTC
.	TRBV6-5	.	TRBJ1-6	CASSPGNYNSPLHF	TGTGCCAGCAGTCCCGGGAACTATAATTCACCCCTCCACTTT
.	TRBV19	.	TRBJ1-4	CASSTWTDYNEKLFF	TGTGCCAGTAGTACCTGGACGGACTATAATGAAAAACTGTTTTTT
.	TRBV27	TRBD2	TRBJ2-3	CASSSWTSGSTDTQYF	TGTGCCAGCAGTTCGTGGACTAGCGGGAGCACAGATACGCAGTATTTT
.	TRBV10-2	.	TRBJ1-4	CASSESVATNEKLFF	TGCGCCAGCAGTGAGTCGGTAGCAACTAATGAAAAACTGTTTTTT